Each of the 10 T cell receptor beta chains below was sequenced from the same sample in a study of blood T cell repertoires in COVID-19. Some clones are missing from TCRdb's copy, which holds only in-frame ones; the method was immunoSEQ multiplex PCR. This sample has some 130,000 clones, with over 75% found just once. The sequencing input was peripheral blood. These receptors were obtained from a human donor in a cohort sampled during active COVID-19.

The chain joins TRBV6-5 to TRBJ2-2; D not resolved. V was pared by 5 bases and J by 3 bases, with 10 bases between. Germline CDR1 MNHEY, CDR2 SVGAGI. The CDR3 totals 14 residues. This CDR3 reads CASSNHPDTGELFF. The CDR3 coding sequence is TGTGCCAGCAGTAACCACCCAGACACCGGGGAGCTGTTTTTT.

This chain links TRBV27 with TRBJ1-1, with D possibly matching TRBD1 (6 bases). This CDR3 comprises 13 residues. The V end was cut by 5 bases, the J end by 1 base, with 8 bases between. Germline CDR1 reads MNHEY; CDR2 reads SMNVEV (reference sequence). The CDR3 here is CASSIQGNTEAFF. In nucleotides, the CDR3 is TGTGCCAGCAGTATACAGGGGAACACTGAAGCTTTCTTT.

CDR3 amino acids: CASRDSSNYGYTF. The CDR3 DNA sequence: TGTGCCAGTCGGGACAGTTCTAACTATGGCTACACCTTC. This chain links TRBV2 with TRBJ1-2; 7 bases map to TRBD1. V dropped 9 bases and J dropped 0; count of bases not matched to a gene: 4. Germline CDR1 is SNHLY and CDR2 is FYNNEI. The CDR3 extends over 13 amino acids.

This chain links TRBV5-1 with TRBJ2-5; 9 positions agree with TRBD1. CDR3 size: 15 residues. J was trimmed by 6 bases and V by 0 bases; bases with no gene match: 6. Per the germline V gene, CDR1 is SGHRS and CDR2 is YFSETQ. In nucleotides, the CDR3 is TGCGCCAGCAGCTTGGTTGGGACAGGGATAAAGACCCAGTACTTC. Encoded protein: CASSLVGTGIKTQYF.

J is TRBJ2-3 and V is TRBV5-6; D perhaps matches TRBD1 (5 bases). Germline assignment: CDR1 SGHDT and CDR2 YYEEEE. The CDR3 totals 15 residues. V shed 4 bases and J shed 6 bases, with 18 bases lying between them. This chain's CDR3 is CASSSLSGKVDTQYF. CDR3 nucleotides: TGTGCCAGCAGCAGTTTGTCAGGGAAAGTCGATACGCAGTATTTT. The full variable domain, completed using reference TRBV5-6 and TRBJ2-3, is DAGVTQSPTHLIKTRGQQVTLRCSPKSGHDTVSWYQQALGQGPQFIFQYYEEEERQRGNFPDRFSGHQFPNYSSELNVNALLLGDSALYLCASSSLSGKVDTQYFGPGTRLTVL.

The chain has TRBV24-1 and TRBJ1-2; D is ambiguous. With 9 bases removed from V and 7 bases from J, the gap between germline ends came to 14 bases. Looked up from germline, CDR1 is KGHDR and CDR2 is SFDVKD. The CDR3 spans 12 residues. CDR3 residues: CATAHLPSGYTF. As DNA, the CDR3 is TGTGCCACCGCGCATTTGCCAAGTGGCTACACCTTC.

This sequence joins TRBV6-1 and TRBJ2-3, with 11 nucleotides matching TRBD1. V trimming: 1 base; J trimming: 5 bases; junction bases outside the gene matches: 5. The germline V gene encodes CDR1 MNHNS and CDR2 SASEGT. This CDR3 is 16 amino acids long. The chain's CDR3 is CASSEGVGQGVDTQYF. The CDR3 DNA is TGTGCCAGCAGTGAAGGAGTGGGACAGGGGGTAGATACGCAGTATTTT.

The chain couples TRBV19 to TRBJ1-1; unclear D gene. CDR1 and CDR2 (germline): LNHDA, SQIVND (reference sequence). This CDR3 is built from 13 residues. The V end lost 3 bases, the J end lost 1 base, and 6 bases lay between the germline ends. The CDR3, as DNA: TGTGCCAGTAGTATCACTAGGAACACTGAAGCTTTCTTT. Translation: CASSITRNTEAFF.

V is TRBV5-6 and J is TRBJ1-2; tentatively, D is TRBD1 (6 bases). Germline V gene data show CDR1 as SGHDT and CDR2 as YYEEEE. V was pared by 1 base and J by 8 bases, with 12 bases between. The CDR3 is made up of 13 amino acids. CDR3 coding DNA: TGTGCCAGCAGCTTGACAGGGCGATACGGCTACACCTTC. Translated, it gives CASSLTGRYGYTF.

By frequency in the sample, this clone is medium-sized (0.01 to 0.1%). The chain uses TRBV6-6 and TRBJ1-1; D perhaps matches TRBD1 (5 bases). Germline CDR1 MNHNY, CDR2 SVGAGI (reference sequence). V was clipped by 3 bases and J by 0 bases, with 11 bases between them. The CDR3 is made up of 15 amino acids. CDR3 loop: CASSYRRQMNTEAFF. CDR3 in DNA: TGTGCCAGCAGTTATCGCCGACAGATGAACACTGAAGCTTTCTTT.